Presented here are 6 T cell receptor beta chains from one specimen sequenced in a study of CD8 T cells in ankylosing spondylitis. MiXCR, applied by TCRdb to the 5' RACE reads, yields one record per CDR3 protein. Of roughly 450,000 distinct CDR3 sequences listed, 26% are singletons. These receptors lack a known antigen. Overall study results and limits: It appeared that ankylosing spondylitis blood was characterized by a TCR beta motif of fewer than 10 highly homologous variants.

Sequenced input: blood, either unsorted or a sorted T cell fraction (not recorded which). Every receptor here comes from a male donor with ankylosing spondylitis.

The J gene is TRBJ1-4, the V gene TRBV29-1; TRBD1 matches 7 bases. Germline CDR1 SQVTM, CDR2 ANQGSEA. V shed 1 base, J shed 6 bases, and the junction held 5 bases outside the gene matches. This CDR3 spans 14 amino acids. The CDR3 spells CSVEAVRGDEKLFF. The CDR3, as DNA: TGCAGCGTTGAAGCCGTCAGGGGGGATGAAAAACTGTTTTTT.

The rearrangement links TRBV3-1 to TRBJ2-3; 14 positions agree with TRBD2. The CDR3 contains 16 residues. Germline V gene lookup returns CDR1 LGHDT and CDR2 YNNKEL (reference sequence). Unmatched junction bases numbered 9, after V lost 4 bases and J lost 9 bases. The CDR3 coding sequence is TGTGCCAGCAGCCCGGGACTAGCGGGAGCAGCGTACACGCAGTATTTT. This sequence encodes CASSPGLAGAAYTQYF.

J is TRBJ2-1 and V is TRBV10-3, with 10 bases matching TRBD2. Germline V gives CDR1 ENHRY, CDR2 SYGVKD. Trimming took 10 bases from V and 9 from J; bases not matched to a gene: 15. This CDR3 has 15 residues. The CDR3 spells CATQDTTSGNGEQFF. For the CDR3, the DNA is TGTGCCACCCAAGACACCACTAGCGGGAACGGTGAGCAGTTCTTC.

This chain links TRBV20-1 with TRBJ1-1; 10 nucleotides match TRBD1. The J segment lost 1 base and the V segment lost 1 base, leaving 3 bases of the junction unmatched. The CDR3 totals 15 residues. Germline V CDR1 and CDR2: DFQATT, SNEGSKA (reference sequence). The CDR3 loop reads CSARGTGGPNTEAFF. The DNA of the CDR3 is TGCAGTGCTAGAGGGACAGGGGGACCGAACACTGAAGCTTTCTTT.

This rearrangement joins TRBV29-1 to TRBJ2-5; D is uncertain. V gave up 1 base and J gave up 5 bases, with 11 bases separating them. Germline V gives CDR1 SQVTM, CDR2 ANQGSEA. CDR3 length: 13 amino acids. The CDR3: CSVEGPRRETQYF. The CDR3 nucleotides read TGCAGCGTTGAAGGTCCCAGGCGCGAGACCCAGTACTTC.

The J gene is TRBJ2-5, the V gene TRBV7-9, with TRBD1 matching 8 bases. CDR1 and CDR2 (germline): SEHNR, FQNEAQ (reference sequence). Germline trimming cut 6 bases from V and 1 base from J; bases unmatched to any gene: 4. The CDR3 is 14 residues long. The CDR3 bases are TGTGCCAGCAGAAGAACAGGGGGCCAAGAGACCCAGTACTTC. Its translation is CASRRTGGQETQYF.